The TCR beta chain under discussion was sequenced for a study of OX40 agonist ivuxolimab in advanced cancers. Study details: Dose-escalation patients had hepatocellular carcinoma, melanoma, renal cell or head and neck cancer. Findings of the study overall: Still undetermined is the antigen specificity of the expanded peripheral T cells. With doses of 0.1 to 3.0 mg/kg, CD4+ and CD8+ blood T cells had undergone clonal expansion by week 6.

The V end was cut by 0 bases, the J end by 2 bases, with 8 bases between. Per the germline V gene, CDR1 is SGHRS and CDR2 is YFSETQ. The length of the CDR3 is 15 residues. TCRdb's table, derived via immunoSEQ multiplex PCR, lists solely in-frame clones and lacks some. In the table there are around 77,000 clones, 75% to 85% of which are singletons. Note on this clone: Its antigen is as yet unknown.

The TCR was taken from an adult with an advanced solid tumor such as melanoma, head and neck, liver or kidney cancer. V is TRBV5-1 and J is TRBJ2-2; D not certain. The sequencing used CD4+ or CD8+ T cells sorted from blood, collected in a trial of the OX40 agonist ivuxolimab. The CDR3 nucleotides are TGCGCCAGCAGCTTGGGGACCCTCAACACCGGGGAGCTGTTTTTT. It specifies CASSLGTLNTGELFF.